One sample yielded the 17 T cell receptor beta chains listed below, sequenced in a study of cytomegalovirus exposure and HLA in healthy donors. Use of 60 Vbeta and 13 Jbeta primers characterized the PCR. Clones were read by immunoSEQ multiplex PCR, and TCRdb kept only the in-frame ones, dropping some. The data show about 200,000 clones, around 81% seen once. The specimen was PBMCs. These TCRs come from a man between 25 and 39 years old in good health and CMV-seronegative.

This chain joins TRBV9 and TRBJ2-4, with D perhaps TRBD1 (5 bases). The V gene lost 2 bases and the J gene lost 4 bases, with 10 bases spanning the gap. The CDR3 runs 14 residues. Per the germline V gene, CDR1 is SGDLS and CDR2 is YYNGEE. CDR3: CASSVTATKNIQYF. CDR3 sequence (DNA): TGTGCCAGCAGCGTGACAGCGACAAAAAACATTCAGTACTTC.

The V gene is TRBV28, the J gene TRBJ2-5; the match to TRBD2 covers 8 bases. V lost 7 bases, J lost 2 bases, and 30 bases stayed unmatched. The V gene's germline CDR1 is MDHEN and CDR2 SYDVKM. This CDR3 region has 22 residues. For the CDR3, the DNA is TGTGCCAGCAACCCGACCGGGACATCCTTTAGCGGGACGTTCCCCCAACAAGAGACCCAGTACTTC. As protein: CASNPTGTSFSGTFPQQETQYF.

The chain uses TRBV6-5 and TRBJ1-4; 9 bases line up with TRBD1. The trim removed 5 bases at V and 7 bases at J, leaving 8 bases unmatched. This CDR3 has 15 residues. Germline lookup yields CDR1 MNHEY and CDR2 SVGAGI. The CDR3 coding sequence is TGTGCCAGCAGTGGGAACAGGGGGCGAAGTGAAAAACTGTTTTTT. Its translation is CASSGNRGRSEKLFF.

The chain carries TRBV5-1 and TRBJ1-4; D gene unclear. Trimming shortened V by 0 bases and J by 0 bases, and 9 bases separated the two germline ends. CDR1 and CDR2 from the germline V gene are SGHRS and YFSETQ. The CDR3 covers 16 residues. The CDR3 bases are TGCGCCAGCAGCTTGGCCCTGTCAGCAACTAATGAAAAACTGTTTTTT. Its translation is CASSLALSATNEKLFF. Full variable domain (missing parts from reference TRBV5-1 and TRBJ1-4): KAGVTQTPRYLIKTRGQQVTLSCSPISGHRSVSWYQQTPGQGLQFLFEYFSETQRNKGNFPGRFSGRQFSNSRSEMNVSTLELGDSALYLCASSLALSATNEKLFFGSGTQLSVL.

This clone was observed once. V usage is TRBV5-1 and J usage is TRBJ2-1, with a tentative D call TRBD1 (5 bases). There are 15 residues in the CDR3. Germline CDR1 and CDR2: SGHRS and YFSETQ. V lost 0 bases, J lost 3 bases, and 10 bases lay in between. CDR3 coding DNA: TGCGCCAGCAGCTTGGGGGCAGGGATCTACAATGAGCAGTTCTTC. Encoded protein: CASSLGAGIYNEQFF. The whole variable domain, filled in from reference TRBV5-1 and TRBJ2-1, reads KAGVTQTPRYLIKTRGQQVTLSCSPISGHRSVSWYQQTPGQGLQFLFEYFSETQRNKGNFPGRFSGRQFSNSRSEMNVSTLELGDSALYLCASSLGAGIYNEQFFGPGTRLTVL.

This clone was seen a few times. The chain uses TRBV29-1 and TRBJ2-5; TRBD2 aligns across 10 bases. The length of the CDR3 is 14 residues. Germline loops: CDR1 SQVTM, CDR2 ANQGSEA. After removal of 3 bases from V and 5 bases from J, the junction contained 6 bases not matched to a gene. The chain's CDR3 is CSVDKREGRETQYF. As DNA, the CDR3 is TGCAGCGTTGATAAGCGGGAGGGCCGGGAGACCCAGTACTTC.

In DNA, the CDR3 is TGCAGCGGGGACAGGGGTATTGGCACTGAAGCTTTCTTT. It yields the protein CSGDRGIGTEAFF. The chain recombines TRBV29-1 with TRBJ1-1; 10 bases are shared with TRBD1. Unmatched junction bases numbered 6, after V lost 7 bases and J lost 4 bases. The CDR3 has 13 amino acids. Germline lookup yields CDR1 SQVTM and CDR2 ANQGSEA.

This rearrangement joins TRBV5-1 to TRBJ2-3; 8 bases line up with TRBD2. Germline CDR1 SGHRS, CDR2 YFSETQ. The CDR3 runs to 17 residues. V shed 0 bases and J 3 bases; nucleotides not matched to a gene: 9. In DNA form, the CDR3 reads TGCGCCAGCAGCTTGGGATCAAGCGGGAGAGGGACAGATACGCAGTATTTT. Its translation: CASSLGSSGRGTDTQYF.

The chain couples TRBV4-1 to TRBJ2-1; TRBD2 aligns across 7 bases. The germline gives CDR1 MGHRA, CDR2 YSYEKL. The J segment lost 8 bases and the V segment lost 1 base, leaving 8 bases of the junction unmatched. This CDR3 has 15 residues. The CDR3 loop is CASSQVGGSNHEQFF. The CDR3 coding sequence is TGCGCCAGCAGCCAAGTAGGCGGGAGTAACCATGAGCAGTTCTTC.

The chain carries TRBV27 and TRBJ1-6; 8 bases fit TRBD1. There are 16 residues in the CDR3. V lost 2 bases and J lost 7; bases outside the gene matches: 7. Germline CDR1 reads MNHEY; CDR2 reads SMNVEV (reference sequence). The CDR3 region has the DNA TGTGCCAGCAGTTTAATTCGACAGGGGACAAATTCACCCCTCCACTTT. This gives the protein CASSLIRQGTNSPLHF.

Only a few counts were recorded for this clone. The chain uses TRBV6-5 and TRBJ1-1; 8 bases fit TRBD1. The V gene's germline CDR1 is MNHEY and CDR2 SVGAGI. The CDR3 has 15 amino acids. V shed 5 bases, J shed 1 base, and the junction held 6 bases outside the gene matches. The CDR3 protein is CASSADRGPNTEAFF. The CDR3 region has the DNA TGTGCCAGCAGTGCCGACAGGGGACCGAACACTGAAGCTTTCTTT.

The rearrangement uses TRBV5-6 and TRBJ2-2; 14 nucleotides match TRBD2. The CDR3 covers 19 residues. Germline values: CDR1 SGHDT, CDR2 YYEEEE. V lost 1 base, J lost 4 bases, and 9 bases stayed unmatched. The chain's CDR3 is CASSLYRTSGRSVTGELFF. CDR3 nucleotide sequence: TGTGCCAGCAGCTTGTACAGGACTAGCGGGAGGTCGGTCACCGGGGAGCTGTTTTTT.

This chain links TRBV4-1 with TRBJ2-1, with TRBD2 matching 9 bases. Germline V gives CDR1 MGHRA, CDR2 YSYEKL. J lost 4 bases, V lost 2 bases, and 6 bases had no gene match. The CDR3 has 16 amino acids. The chain's CDR3 is CASSQLPGLAYNEQFF. CDR3 sequence (DNA): TGCGCCAGCAGCCAACTACCGGGACTAGCTTACAATGAGCAGTTCTTC.

CDR3 protein: CASSLDPHYEQYF. The CDR3 DNA sequence: TGCGCCAGCAGCTTGGACCCACACTACGAGCAGTACTTC. The rearrangement uses TRBV5-1 and TRBJ2-7; D unresolved. CDR3 length: 13 residues. CDR1 and CDR2 (germline): SGHRS, YFSETQ. Trimming pared 0 bases from V and 3 bases from J, leaving 7 bases between.

CDR3 nucleotides: TGCGCCAGCAGCACTGGGGACAGGGTCGAGAACACTGAAGCTTTCTTT. Protein product: CASSTGDRVENTEAFF. The J gene is TRBJ1-1, the V gene TRBV5-1, with 9 bases identical to TRBD1. From germline, CDR1 is SGHRS and CDR2 YFSETQ. CDR3 length: 16 amino acids. Trimming removed 4 bases from V and 1 base from J; junction bases left unmatched: 8.

This clone was observed a single time. The V gene is TRBV7-9, the J gene TRBJ1-1; no firm D call. This CDR3 has 15 residues. The V gene's germline CDR1 is SEHNR and CDR2 FQNEAQ (reference sequence). The V gene lost 7 bases and the J gene lost 0 bases, with 15 bases spanning the gap. For the CDR3, the DNA is TGTGCCAGCACCGACCTCCAGGTGCTGAACACTGAAGCTTTCTTT. It encodes CASTDLQVLNTEAFF.

This clone was detected only a few times. The V call is TRBV29-1, the J call TRBJ1-1, with 9 bases identical to TRBD1. The CDR3 loop spans 13 amino acids. The germline V gene has CDR1 SQVTM and CDR2 ANQGSEA. The DNA for the CDR3 is TGCAGTGCCTTGGGACAGGGGAACACTGAAGCTTTCTTT. It translates to CSALGQGNTEAFF.